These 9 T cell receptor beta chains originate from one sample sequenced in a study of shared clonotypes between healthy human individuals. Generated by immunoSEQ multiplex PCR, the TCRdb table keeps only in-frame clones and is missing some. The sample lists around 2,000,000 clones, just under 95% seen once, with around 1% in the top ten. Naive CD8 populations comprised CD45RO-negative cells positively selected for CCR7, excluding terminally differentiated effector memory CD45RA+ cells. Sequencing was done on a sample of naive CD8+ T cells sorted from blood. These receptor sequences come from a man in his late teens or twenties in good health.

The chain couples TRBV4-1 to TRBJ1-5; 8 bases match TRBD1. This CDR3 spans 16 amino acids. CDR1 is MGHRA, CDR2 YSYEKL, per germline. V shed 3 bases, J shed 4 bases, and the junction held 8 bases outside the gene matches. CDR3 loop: CASSHSRTGLNQPQHF. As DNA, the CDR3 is TGCGCCAGCAGCCACTCCCGGACAGGGCTAAATCAGCCCCAGCATTTT.

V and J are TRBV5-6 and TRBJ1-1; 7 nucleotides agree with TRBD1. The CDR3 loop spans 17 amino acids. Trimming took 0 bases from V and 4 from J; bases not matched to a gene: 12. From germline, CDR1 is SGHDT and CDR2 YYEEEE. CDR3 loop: CASSLGLHAGGSTEAFF. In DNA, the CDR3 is TGTGCCAGCAGCTTGGGGCTTCACGCAGGGGGAAGCACTGAAGCTTTCTTT.

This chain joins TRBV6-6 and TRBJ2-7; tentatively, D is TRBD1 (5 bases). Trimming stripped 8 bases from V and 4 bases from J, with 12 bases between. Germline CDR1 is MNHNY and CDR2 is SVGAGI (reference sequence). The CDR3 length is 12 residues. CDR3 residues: CASGPAGYEQYF. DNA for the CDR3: TGTGCCAGCGGTCCGGCAGGGTACGAGCAGTACTTC.

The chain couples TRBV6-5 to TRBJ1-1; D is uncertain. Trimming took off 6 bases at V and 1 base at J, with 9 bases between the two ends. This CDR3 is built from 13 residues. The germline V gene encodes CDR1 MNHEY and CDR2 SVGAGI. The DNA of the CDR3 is TGTGCCAGCAGCCCCGGTTGGAACACTGAAGCTTTCTTT. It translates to CASSPGWNTEAFF.

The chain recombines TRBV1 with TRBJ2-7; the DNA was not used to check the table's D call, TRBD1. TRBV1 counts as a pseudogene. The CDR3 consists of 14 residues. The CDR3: CTSSPRGAGSEQYF. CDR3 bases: TGCACCAGCAGCCCCAGGGGCGCCGGGTCCGAGCAGTACTTC.

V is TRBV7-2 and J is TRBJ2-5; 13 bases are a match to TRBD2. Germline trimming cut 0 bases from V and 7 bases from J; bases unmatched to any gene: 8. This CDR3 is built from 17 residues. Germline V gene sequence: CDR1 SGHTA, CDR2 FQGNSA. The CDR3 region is CASSLAGTSGEDSTQYF. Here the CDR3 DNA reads TGTGCCAGCAGCTTAGCGGGGACTAGCGGGGAAGATTCGACCCAGTACTTC.

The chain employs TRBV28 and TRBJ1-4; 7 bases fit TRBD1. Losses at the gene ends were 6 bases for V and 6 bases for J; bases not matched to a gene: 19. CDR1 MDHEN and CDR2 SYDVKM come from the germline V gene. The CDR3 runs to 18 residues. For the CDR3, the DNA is TGTGCCAGCAGCCCTCTACCGGGACAGTCTTCTCATGATGAAAAACTGTTTTTT. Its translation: CASSPLPGQSSHDEKLFF. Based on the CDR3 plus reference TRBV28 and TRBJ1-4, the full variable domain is DVKVTQSSRYLVKRTGEKVFLECVQDMDHENMFWYRQDPGLGLRLIYFSYDVKMKEKGDIPEGYSVSREKKERFSLILESASTNQTSMYLCASSPLPGQSSHDEKLFFGSGTQLSVL.

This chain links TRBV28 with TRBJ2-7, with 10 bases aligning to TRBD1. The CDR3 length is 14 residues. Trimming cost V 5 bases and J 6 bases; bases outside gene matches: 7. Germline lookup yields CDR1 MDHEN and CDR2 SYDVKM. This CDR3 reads CASSRRTGGLEQYF. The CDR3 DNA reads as TGTGCCAGCAGTCGCCGGACAGGGGGGCTCGAGCAGTACTTC. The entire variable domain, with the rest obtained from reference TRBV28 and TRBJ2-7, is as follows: DVKVTQSSRYLVKRTGEKVFLECVQDMDHENMFWYRQDPGLGLRLIYFSYDVKMKEKGDIPEGYSVSREKKERFSLILESASTNQTSMYLCASSRRTGGLEQYFGPGTRLTVT.

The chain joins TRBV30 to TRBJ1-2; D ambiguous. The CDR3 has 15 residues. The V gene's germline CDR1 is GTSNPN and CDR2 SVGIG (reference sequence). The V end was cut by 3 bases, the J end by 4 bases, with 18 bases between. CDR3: CAWSSEGWETYGYTF. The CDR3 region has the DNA TGTGCCTGGAGCTCCGAGGGTTGGGAGACCTATGGCTACACCTTC.